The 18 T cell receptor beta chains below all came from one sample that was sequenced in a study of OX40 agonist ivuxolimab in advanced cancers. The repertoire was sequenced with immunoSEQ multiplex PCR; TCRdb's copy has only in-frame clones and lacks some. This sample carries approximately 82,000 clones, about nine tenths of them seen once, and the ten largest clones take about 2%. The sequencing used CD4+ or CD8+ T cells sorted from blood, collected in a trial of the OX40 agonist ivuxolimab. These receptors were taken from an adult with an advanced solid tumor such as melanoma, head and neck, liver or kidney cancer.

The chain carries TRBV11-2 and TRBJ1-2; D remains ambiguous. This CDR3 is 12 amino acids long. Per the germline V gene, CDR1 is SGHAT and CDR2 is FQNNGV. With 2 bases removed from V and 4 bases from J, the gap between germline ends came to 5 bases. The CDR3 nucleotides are TGTGCCAGCAGCTTACACAGCTATGGCTACACCTTC. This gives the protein CASSLHSYGYTF. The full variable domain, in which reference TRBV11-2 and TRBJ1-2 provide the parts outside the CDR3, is EAGVAQSPRYKIIEKRQSVAFWCNPISGHATLYWYQQILGQGPKLLIQFQNNGVVDDSQLPKDRFSAERLKGVDSTLKIQPAKLEDSAVYLCASSLHSYGYTFGSGTRLTVV.

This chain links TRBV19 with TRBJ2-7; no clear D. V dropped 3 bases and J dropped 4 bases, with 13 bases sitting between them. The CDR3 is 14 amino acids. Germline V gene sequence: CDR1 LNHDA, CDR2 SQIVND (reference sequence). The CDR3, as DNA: TGTGCCAGTAGTATGGACGGTCTAAGTTACGAGCAGTACTTC. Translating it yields CASSMDGLSYEQYF.

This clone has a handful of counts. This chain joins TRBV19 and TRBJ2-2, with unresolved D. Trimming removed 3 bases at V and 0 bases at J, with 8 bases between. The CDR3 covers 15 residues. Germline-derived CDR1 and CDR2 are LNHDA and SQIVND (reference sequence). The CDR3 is CASSIGRANTGELFF. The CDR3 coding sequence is TGTGCCAGTAGTATTGGACGGGCGAACACCGGGGAGCTGTTTTTT.

CDR3 amino acids: CASRLSGVENEKLFF. The CDR3, as DNA: TGCGCCAGCAGACTCTCGGGGGTAGAAAATGAAAAACTGTTTTTT. The genes are TRBV5-1 and TRBJ1-4, with TRBD1 as a possible D gene (5 bases). This CDR3 contains 15 residues. Trimming took 5 bases from V and 5 from J, leaving 16 bases between them. CDR1 SGHRS and CDR2 YFSETQ come from the germline V gene.

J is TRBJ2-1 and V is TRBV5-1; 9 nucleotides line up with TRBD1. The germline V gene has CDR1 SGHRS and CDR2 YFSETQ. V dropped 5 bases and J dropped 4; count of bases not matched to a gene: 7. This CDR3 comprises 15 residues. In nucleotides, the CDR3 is TGCGCCAGCAGGTCCTCCGGGACAGGGTACAATGAGCAGTTCTTC. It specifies CASRSSGTGYNEQFF.

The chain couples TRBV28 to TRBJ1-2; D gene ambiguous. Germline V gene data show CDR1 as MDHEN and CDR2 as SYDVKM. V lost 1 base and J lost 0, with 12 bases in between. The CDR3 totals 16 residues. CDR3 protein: CASSLFESGTNYGYTF. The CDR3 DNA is TGTGCCAGCAGTTTATTTGAGTCAGGTACTAACTATGGCTACACCTTC.

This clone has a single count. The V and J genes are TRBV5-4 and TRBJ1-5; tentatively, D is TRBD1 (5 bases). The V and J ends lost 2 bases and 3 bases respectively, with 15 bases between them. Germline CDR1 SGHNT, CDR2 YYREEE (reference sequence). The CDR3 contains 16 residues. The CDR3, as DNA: TGTGCCAGCAGCTTTGGTTTGACAGCCAACAATCAGCCCCAGCATTTT. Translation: CASSFGLTANNQPQHF.

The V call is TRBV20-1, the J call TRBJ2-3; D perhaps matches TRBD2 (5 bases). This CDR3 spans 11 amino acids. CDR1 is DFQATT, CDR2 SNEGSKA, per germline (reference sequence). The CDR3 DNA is TGCAGCCTAGGGAGACCAGATACGCAGTATTTT. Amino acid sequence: CSLGRPDTQYF.

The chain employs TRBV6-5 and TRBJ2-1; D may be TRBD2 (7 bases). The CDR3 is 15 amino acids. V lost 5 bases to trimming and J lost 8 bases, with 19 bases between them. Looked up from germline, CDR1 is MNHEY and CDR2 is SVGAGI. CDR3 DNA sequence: TGTGCCAGCAGTCACAGACTAGGGGGGGCAGATGAGCAGTTCTTC. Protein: CASSHRLGGADEQFF.

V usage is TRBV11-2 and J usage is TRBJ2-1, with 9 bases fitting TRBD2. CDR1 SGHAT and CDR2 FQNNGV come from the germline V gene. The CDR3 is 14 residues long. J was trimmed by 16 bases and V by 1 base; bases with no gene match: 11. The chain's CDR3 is CASSLALAGLGVFF. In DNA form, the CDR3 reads TGTGCCAGCAGCTTAGCCCTAGCGGGACTAGGGGTTTTCTTC.

The CDR3 protein is CASMRGLETQYF. The CDR3 nucleotides are TGTGCCAGCATGAGGGGGCTGGAGACCCAGTACTTC. This chain joins TRBV2 and TRBJ2-5; TRBD1 matches 7 bases. This CDR3 has 12 amino acids. The V and J ends lost 7 bases and 5 bases, in that order; junction bases with no gene match: 4. The germline V gene encodes CDR1 SNHLY and CDR2 FYNNEI.

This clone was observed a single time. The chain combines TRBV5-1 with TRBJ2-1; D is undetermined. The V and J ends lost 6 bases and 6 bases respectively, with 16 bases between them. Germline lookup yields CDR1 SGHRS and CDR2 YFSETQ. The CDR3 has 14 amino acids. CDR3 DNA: TGCGCCAGCAAGGCCTCAGGATACCGCAATGAGCAGTTCTTC. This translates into CASKASGYRNEQFF.

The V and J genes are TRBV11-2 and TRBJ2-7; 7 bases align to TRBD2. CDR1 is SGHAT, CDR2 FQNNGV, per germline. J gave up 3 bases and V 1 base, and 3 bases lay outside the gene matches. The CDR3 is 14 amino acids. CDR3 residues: CASSLVLASYEQYF. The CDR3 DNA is TGTGCCAGCAGCTTAGTACTAGCGAGCTACGAGCAGTACTTC.

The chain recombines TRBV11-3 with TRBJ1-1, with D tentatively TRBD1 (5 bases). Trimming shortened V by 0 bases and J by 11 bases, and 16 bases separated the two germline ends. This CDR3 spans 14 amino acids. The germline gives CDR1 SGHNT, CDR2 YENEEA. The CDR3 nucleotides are TGTGCCAGCAGCTTAGATCAGGGTTCCCCAACCGCTTTCTTT. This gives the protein CASSLDQGSPTAFF.

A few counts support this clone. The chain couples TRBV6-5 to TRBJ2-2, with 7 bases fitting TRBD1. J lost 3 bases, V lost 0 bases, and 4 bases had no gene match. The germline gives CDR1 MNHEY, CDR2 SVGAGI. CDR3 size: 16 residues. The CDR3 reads CASSYSYRGDTGELFF. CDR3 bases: TGTGCCAGCAGTTACTCTTACAGGGGAGACACCGGGGAGCTGTTTTTT.

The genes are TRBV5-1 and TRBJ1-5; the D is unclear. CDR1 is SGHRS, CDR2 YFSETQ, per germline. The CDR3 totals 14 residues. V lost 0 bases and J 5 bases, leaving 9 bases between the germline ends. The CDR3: CASSLAGRDQPQHF. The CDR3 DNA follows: TGCGCCAGCAGCTTGGCCGGGCGGGATCAGCCCCAGCATTTT.

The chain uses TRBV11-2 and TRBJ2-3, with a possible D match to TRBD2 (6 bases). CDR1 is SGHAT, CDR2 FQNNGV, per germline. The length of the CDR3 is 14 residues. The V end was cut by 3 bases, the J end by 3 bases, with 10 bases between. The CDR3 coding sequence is TGTGCCAGCAGCTTGGAGGGACTGACAGATACGCAGTATTTT. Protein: CASSLEGLTDTQYF.

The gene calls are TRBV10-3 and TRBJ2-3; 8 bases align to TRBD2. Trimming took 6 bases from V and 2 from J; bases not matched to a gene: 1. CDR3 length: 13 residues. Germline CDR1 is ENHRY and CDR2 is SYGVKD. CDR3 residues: CAIRLAATDTQYF. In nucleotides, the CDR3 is TGTGCCATCAGACTAGCGGCCACAGATACGCAGTATTTT.